This TCR beta chain was identified during a study of shared T cell receptors in the human thymus. Germline assignment: CDR1 SGDLS and CDR2 YYNGEE. With V trimmed by 0 bases and J by 7 bases, 14 bases remained unmatched. The CDR3 is 18 residues long. Method: immunoSEQ multiplex PCR; TCRdb's copy keeps in-frame clones and lacks some. The profile shows 450,000 to 650,000 clones, around three quarters of them singletons. These sequences were also reported in another study, on human thymus T cells. That source reports: Finnish infants who were healthy and having corrective surgery for congenital heart defects made up the donors. Thymus tissue was removed during corrective cardiac surgery. Biased V and J segment usage appeared in thymus and peripheral blood.

The source material was thymocytes. The receptor was derived from a boy in the first two years of life with a congenital heart defect. V and J are TRBV9 and TRBJ2-2; 8 positions agree with TRBD2. The DNA of the CDR3 is TGTGCCAGCAGCGTAGTCGTGGTGGAGCGGGAGAGTGGCGGGGAGCTGTTTTTT. Translating it yields CASSVVVVERESGGELFF.